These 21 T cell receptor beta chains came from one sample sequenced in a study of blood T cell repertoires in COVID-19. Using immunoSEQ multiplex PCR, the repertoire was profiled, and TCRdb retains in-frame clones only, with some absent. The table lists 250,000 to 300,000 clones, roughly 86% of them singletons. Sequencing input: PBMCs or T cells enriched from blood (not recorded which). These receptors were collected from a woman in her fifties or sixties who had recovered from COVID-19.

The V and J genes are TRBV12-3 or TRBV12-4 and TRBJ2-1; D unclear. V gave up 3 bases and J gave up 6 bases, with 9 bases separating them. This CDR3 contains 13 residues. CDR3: CASSFSLTNEQFF. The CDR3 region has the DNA TGTGCCAGCAGTTTTAGTCTAACCAATGAGCAGTTCTTC.

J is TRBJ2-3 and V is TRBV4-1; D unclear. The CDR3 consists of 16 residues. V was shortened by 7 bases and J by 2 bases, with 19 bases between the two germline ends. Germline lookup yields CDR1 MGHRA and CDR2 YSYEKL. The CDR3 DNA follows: TGCGCCAGCAAAACTCTAGGCCGTTCTTACACAGATACGCAGTATTTT. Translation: CASKTLGRSYTDTQYF.

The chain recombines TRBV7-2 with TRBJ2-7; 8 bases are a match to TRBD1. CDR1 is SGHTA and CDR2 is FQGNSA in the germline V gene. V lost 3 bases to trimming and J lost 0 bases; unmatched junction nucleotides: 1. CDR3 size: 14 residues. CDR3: CASSLQGASYEQYF. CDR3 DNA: TGTGCCAGCAGCTTGCAGGGGGCCTCCTACGAGCAGTACTTC.

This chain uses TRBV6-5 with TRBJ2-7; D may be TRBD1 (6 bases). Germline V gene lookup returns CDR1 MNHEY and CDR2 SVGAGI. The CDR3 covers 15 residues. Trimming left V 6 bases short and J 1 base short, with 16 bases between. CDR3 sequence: CASSPSGDTSYEQYF. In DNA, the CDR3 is TGTGCCAGCAGCCCATCAGGGGACACATCCTACGAGCAGTACTTC.

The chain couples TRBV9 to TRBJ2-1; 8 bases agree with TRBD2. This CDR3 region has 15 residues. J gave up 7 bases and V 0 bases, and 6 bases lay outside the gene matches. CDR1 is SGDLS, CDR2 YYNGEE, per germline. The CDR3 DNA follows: TGTGCCAGCAGCGTAGGGGGTAGCGGGACTAATGAGCAGTTCTTC. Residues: CASSVGGSGTNEQFF. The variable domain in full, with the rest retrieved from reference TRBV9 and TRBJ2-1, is DSGVTQTPKHLITATGQRVTLRCSPRSGDLSVYWYQQSLDQGLQFLIQYYNGEERAKGNILERFSAQQFPDLHSELNLSSLELGDSALYFCASSVGGSGTNEQFFGPGTRLTVL.

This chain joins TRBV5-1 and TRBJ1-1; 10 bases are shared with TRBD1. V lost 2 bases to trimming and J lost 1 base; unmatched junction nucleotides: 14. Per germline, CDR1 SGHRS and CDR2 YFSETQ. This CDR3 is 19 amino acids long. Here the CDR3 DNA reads TGCGCCAGCAGCTTCCGGACAGGGGGAAGTGGAGTCCGGAACACTGAAGCTTTCTTT. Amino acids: CASSFRTGGSGVRNTEAFF. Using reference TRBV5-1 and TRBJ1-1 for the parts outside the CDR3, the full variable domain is KAGVTQTPRYLIKTRGQQVTLSCSPISGHRSVSWYQQTPGQGLQFLFEYFSETQRNKGNFPGRFSGRQFSNSRSEMNVSTLELGDSALYLCASSFRTGGSGVRNTEAFFGQGTRLTVV.

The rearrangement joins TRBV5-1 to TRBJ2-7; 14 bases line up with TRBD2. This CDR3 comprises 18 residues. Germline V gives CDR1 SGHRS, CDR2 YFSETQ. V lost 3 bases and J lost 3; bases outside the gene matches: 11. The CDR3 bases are TGCGCCAGCAGCTCCTGGGGACTAGCGGGAGCGGGATACTACGAGCAGTACTTC. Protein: CASSSWGLAGAGYYEQYF.

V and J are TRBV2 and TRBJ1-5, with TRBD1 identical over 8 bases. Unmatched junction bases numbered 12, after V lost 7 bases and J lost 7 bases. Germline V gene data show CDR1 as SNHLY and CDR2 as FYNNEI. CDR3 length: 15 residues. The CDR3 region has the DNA TGTGCCAGCACACTCCAAGGACAGGGAGGGCAGCCCCAGCATTTT. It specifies CASTLQGQGGQPQHF.

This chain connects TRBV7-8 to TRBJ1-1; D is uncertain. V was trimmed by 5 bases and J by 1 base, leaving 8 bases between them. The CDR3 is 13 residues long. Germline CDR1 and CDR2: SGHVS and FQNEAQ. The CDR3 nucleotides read TGTGCCAGCAGCACGAGGAGGAACACTGAAGCTTTCTTT. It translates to CASSTRRNTEAFF. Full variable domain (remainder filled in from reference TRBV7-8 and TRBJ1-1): GAGVSQSPRYKVAKRGQDVALRCDPISGHVSLFWYQQALGQGPEFLTYFQNEAQLDKSGLPSDRFFAERPEGSVSTLKIQRTQQEDSAVYLCASSTRRNTEAFFGQGTRLTVV.

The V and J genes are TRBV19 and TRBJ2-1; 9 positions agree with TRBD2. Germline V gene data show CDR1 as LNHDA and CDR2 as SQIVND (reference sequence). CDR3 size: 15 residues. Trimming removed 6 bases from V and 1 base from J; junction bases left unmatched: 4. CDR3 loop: CASRRGGRSYNEQFF. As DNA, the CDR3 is TGTGCCAGTAGGCGGGGGGGCCGATCCTACAATGAGCAGTTCTTC.

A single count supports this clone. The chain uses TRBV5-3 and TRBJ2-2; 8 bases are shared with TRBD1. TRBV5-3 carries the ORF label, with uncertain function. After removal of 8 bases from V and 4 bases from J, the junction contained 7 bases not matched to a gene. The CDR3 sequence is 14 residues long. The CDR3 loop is CARFSGGSTGELFF. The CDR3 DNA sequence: TGTGCCAGGTTTTCAGGGGGCTCCACCGGGGAGCTGTTTTTT.

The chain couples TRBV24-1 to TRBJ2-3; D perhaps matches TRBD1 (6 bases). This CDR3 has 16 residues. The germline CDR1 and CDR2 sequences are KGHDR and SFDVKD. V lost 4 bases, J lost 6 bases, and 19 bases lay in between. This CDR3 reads CATSEQTGSTGDTQYF. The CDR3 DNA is TGTGCCACCAGTGAGCAAACTGGAAGTACAGGGGATACGCAGTATTTT.

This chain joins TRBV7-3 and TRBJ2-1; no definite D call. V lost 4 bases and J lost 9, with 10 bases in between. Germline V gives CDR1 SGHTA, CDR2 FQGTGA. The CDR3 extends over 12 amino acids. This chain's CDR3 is CASSSPSGEQFF. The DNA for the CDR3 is TGTGCCAGCAGCTCTCCGTCGGGTGAGCAGTTCTTC.

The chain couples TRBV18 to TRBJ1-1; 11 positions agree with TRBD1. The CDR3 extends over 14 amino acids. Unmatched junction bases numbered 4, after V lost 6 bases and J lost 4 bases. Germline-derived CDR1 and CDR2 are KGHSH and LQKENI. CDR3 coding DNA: TGTGCCAGCTCCCCGGGACAGGGGGGCACTGAAGCTTTCTTT. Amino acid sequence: CASSPGQGGTEAFF.

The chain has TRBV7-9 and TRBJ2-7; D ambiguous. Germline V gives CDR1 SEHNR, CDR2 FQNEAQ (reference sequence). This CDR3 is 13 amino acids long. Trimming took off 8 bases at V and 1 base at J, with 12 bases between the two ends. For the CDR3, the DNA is TGTGCCAGCGCGACATACCTTTCCTACGAGCAGTACTTC. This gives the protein CASATYLSYEQYF.

The CDR3 bases are TGTGCCAGCAGGACGACAGTCATCAGTGGCTACACCTTC. Translating it yields CASRTTVISGYTF. The chain has TRBV12-3 or TRBV12-4 and TRBJ1-2; perhaps TRBD1 as D (5 bases). This CDR3 is 13 amino acids long. Trimming left V 6 bases short and J 7 bases short, with 15 bases between.

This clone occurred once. CDR3 in DNA: TGTGCCAGCAGCATCCCCAGGGGGTACCACGAGCAGTACTTC. It translates to CASSIPRGYHEQYF. V gene TRBV28 combines with J gene TRBJ2-7, with 7 bases that match TRBD1. This CDR3 comprises 14 residues. Trimming removed 6 bases from V and 5 bases from J; junction bases left unmatched: 10. CDR1 and CDR2 from the germline V gene are MDHEN and SYDVKM.

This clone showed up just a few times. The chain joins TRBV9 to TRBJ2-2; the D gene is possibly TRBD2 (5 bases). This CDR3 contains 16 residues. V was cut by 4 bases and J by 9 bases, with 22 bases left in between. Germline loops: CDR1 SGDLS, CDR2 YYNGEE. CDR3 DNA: TGTGCCAGCAGCACATCAGTTGGGCTGGAGGTCCGGGAGCTGTTTTTT. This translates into CASSTSVGLEVRELFF. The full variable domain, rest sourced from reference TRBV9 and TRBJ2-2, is DSGVTQTPKHLITATGQRVTLRCSPRSGDLSVYWYQQSLDQGLQFLIQYYNGEERAKGNILERFSAQQFPDLHSELNLSSLELGDSALYFCASSTSVGLEVRELFFGEGSRLTVL.

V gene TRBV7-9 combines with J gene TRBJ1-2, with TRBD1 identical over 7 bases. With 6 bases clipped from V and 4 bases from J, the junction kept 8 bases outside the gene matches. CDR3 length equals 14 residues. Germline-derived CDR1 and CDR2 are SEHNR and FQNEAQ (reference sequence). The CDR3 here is CASRPEGAPYGYTF. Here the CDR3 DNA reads TGTGCCAGCAGACCGGAGGGGGCCCCCTATGGCTACACCTTC.

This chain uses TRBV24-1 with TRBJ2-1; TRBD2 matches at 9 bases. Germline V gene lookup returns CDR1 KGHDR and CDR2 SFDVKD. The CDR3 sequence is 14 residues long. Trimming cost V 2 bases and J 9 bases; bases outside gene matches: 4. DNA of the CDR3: TGTGCCACCAGTGATTCTCTAGCGGGAATTGAGCAGTTCTTC. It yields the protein CATSDSLAGIEQFF.

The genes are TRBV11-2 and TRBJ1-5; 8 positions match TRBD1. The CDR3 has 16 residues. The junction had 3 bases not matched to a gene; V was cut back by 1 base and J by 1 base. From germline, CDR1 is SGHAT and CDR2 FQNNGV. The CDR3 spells CASSLGAGGSNQPQHF. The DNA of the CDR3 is TGTGCCAGCAGCTTAGGGGCAGGGGGCAGCAATCAGCCCCAGCATTTT.